This T cell receptor (beta chain) comes out of a study of blood T cell repertoires in COVID-19. On the study more broadly: Samples of COVID-19 (acute and convalescent) were obtained from the United States, Italy and Spain. In each case, the material was cDNA or gDNA derived from T cells, B-cell-depleted T cells, or PBMCs.

Methods used by the authors: Cell counts per sample came from amplifying reference gene primers. TCRdb keeps only in-frame clones here, not all; method: immunoSEQ multiplex PCR. The DNA was the basis for D and trimming; V, J and clone size are from that table. The sample contains approximately 64,000 clones, over 75% of which appear only once. The sequence was obtained from a man aged 70 or older with acute or convalescent COVID-19. Sequencing was carried out using peripheral blood.

The chain's CDR3 is CASSLPRGLAPAFF. DNA for the CDR3: TGTGCCAGCAGTCTACCTAGAGGGCTTGCCCCAGCTTTCTTT. The V gene is TRBV6-2 or TRBV6-3, the J gene TRBJ1-1; unclear D gene. Looked up from germline, CDR1 is MNHEY and CDR2 is SVGEGT. Trimming pared 5 bases from V and 10 bases from J, leaving 20 bases between. The CDR3 consists of 14 residues.